This T cell receptor beta chain was documented in a study of blood T cell repertoires in COVID-19. This clone is a singleton in its sample. In the authors' methods: Reference gene primer amplification gave estimated nucleated cell counts. Produced via immunoSEQ multiplex PCR; TCRdb's table is partial and in-frame only. The V and J calls and clone size are taken from that table; D and trimming were inferred from the DNA. The data contain 250,000 to 350,000 clones, approximately 90% of them seen just once; the ten biggest clones take up 2% to 2.5%. V lost 4 bases to trimming and J lost 4 bases; unmatched junction nucleotides: 6. Looked up from germline, CDR1 is SGHRS and CDR2 is YFSETQ. The CDR3 has 14 amino acids.

The TCR comes from a woman younger than 45 with COVID-19, enrolled during active disease. Sequenced input: peripheral blood. The gene calls are TRBV5-1 and TRBJ1-2; TRBD1 aligns across 8 bases. For the CDR3, the DNA is TGCGCCAGCAGCCAGGACAGGGAAACCTATGGCTACACCTTC. Protein: CASSQDRETYGYTF.